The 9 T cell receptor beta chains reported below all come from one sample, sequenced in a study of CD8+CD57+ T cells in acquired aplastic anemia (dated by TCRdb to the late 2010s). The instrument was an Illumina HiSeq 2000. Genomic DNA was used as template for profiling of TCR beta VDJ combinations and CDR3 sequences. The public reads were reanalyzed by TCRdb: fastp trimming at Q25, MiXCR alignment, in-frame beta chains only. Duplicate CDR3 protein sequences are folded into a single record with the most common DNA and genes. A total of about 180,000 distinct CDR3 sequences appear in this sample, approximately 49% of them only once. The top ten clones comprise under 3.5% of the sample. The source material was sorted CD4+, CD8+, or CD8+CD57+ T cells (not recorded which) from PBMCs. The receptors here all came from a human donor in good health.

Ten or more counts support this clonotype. CDR3 region: CASSRAGETQYF. CDR3 nucleotide sequence: TGTGCCAGCAGCCGAGCCGGCGAGACCCAGTACTTC. The chain employs TRBV6-2 or TRBV6-3 and TRBJ2-5; D call uncertain. Germline CDR1 is MNHEY and CDR2 is SVGEGT. V lost 6 bases and J 5 bases, leaving 10 bases between the germline ends. The CDR3 length is 12 residues.

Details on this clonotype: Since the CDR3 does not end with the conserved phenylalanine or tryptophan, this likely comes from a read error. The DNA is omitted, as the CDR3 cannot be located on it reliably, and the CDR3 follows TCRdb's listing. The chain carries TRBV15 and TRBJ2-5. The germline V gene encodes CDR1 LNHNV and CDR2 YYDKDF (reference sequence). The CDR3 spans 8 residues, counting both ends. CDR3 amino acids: CATSRDTA.

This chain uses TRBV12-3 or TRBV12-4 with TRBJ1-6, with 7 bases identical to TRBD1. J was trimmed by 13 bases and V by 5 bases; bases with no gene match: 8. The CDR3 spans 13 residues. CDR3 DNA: TGTGCCAGCAGTGGACAGGTCGGGACGCCCCTCCACTTT. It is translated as CASSGQVGTPLHF.

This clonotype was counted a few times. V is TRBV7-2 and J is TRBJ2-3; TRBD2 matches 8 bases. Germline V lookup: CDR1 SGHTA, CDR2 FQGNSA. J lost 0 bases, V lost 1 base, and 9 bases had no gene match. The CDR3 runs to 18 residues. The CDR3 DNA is TGTGCCAGCAGCTTAGGGCAAAGACTAGCGCCAAGCACAGATACGCAGTATTTT. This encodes CASSLGQRLAPSTDTQYF.

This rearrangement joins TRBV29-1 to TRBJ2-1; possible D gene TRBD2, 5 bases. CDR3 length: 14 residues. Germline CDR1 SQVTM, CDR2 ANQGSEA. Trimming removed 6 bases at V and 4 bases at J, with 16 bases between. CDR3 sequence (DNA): TGCAGCGTACGTACCCCCGGGGAATACAATGAGCAGTTCTTC. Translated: CSVRTPGEYNEQFF.

The CDR3 region is CSAPGLGGETQYF. In nucleotides, the CDR3 is TGCAGTGCCCCGGGACTAGGGGGGGAGACCCAGTACTTC. This chain connects TRBV20-1 to TRBJ2-5; 8 bases agree with TRBD2. After removal of 6 bases from V and 5 bases from J, the junction contained 8 bases not matched to a gene. From germline, CDR1 is DFQATT and CDR2 SNEGSKA (reference sequence). This CDR3 is 13 amino acids long.

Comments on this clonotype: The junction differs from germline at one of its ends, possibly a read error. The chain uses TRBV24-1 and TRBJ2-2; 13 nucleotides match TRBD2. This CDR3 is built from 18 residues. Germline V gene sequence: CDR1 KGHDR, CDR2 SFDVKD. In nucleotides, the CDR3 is TGTGCCGCCAGTGAAACCGGACTAGCGGGAGCGAACACCGGGGAGCTGTTTTTT. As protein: CAASETGLAGANTGELFF.

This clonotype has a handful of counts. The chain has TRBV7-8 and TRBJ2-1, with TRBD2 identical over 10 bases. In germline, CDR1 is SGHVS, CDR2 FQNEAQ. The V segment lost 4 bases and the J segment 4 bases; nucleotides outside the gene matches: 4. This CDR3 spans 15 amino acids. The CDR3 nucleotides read TGTGCCAGCAGCTCGACTAGCGGGCCATACAATGAGCAGTTCTTC. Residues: CASSSTSGPYNEQFF.

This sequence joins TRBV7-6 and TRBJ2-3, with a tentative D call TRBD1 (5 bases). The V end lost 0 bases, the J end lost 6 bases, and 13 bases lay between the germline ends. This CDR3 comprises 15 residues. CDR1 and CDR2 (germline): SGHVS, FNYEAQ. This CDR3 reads CASSLAGPSWDTQYF. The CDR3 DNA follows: TGTGCCAGCAGCTTAGCGGGGCCTAGTTGGGATACGCAGTATTTT.